This TCR beta chain was captured in a study of T cell repertoires in cytomegalovirus infection. Study in general: It can be stated that public TCR beta signatures indicated CMV infection as well as a matching HLA type.

With 10 bases removed from V and 5 bases from J, the gap between germline ends came to 23 bases. The CDR3 extends over 15 amino acids. The germline gives CDR1 MNHNY, CDR2 SVGAGI (reference sequence). A single record per CDR3 protein comes from TCRdb applying MiXCR to the reads. Of around 630,000 distinct CDR3 sequences in the sample, 20% to 25% were seen once. General observations from the study: The cumulative frequency of public TCR beta families identified carriers of CMV plus the relevant HLA. The response measured ex vivo was dominated by TCR beta clonotypes (HLA-C-restricted and CMV-specific).

Turning to this clonotype: Its matching antigen is unknown.

Sequences were obtained from CD8+ T cells from PBMCs. This clonotype was sampled from a human donor in good health (CMV status not recorded). Some clones in this sample may be carry-over from other donors' samples. The rearrangement links TRBV6-6 to TRBJ1-1; tentatively, D is TRBD1 (5 bases). The CDR3 protein is CANSPRGRVETEAFF. CDR3 nucleotide sequence: TGTGCCAACAGCCCCCGGGGCAGGGTAGAGACTGAAGCTTTCTTT.